This is a list of T cell receptor beta chains from one sample in a study of cytomegalovirus exposure and HLA in healthy donors. The data were produced by immunoSEQ multiplex PCR, yet TCRdb's version contains in-frame clones alone and is incomplete. The table has about 160,000 clones, approximately 80% seen once. Source material: PBMCs. Receptors were obtained from a woman aged 30 to 39 in good health and CMV-seronegative. CDR3s include the opening cysteine and the closing phenylalanine or tryptophan. The D gene is left open where the match is weak.

J gene | V gene | D gene | CDR3 protein
TRBJ2-3 | TRBV7-2 | TRBD2 | CASSTTSGRRDTQYF
TRBJ1-2 | TRBV7-2 | TRBD1 | CASSLEWTGVGYTF
TRBJ2-1 | TRBV7-3 | - | CASSLIGGGYEQFF
TRBJ1-2 | TRBV6-6 | - | CASSYPQGAYGYTF
TRBJ2-7 | TRBV5-4 | TRBD1 | CASGRRDREGYEQYF
TRBJ2-3 | TRBV28 | TRBD2 | CASSSPPGLAGDTQYF
TRBJ2-7 | TRBV5-1 | TRBD1 | CASSPGRGTGWYEQYF
TRBJ2-5 | TRBV10-3 | - | CAISDSAHQETQYF
TRBJ2-3 | TRBV19 | TRBD1 | CASRDRGTDTQYF
TRBJ1-1 | TRBV5-1 | - | CASSPDRPSQAFF
TRBJ2-1 | TRBV7-3 | TRBD2 | CASSLNPREGEQFF
TRBJ1-1 | TRBV7-9 | - | CSSSFVERGSEAFF
TRBJ1-6 | TRBV7-2 | - | CASSLVPDSPLHF
TRBJ2-3 | TRBV30 | TRBD2 | CAWTRAGGGTDTQYF
TRBJ2-5 | TRBV4-2 | - | CASSPTQGETQYF
TRBJ1-1 | TRBV10-3 | - | CAISEYDRNTEAFF
TRBJ1-2 | TRBV5-5 | TRBD1 | CASSLEWTGGNTYYGYTF
TRBJ1-4 | TRBV9 | TRBD1 | CASSEQQTGAEKLFF
TRBJ1-5 | TRBV27 | - | CASSLWQGNQPQHF
TRBJ2-1 | TRBV28 | TRBD2 | CAGAGGRSNEQFF
TRBJ2-1 | TRBV6-5 | - | CASSYIQYNEQFF
TRBJ2-7 | TRBV4-1 | - | CASSQRRDPGAYEQYF
TRBJ2-7 | TRBV12-5 | - | CASGMTLFHYEQYF
TRBJ1-1 | TRBV23-1 | TRBD1 | CASSHISEEGQGLRNTEAFF